The following is a T cell receptor beta chain sequence with its context. Adults between roughly 18 and 90 years of age took part from 20 to 25 US areas. This specimen comes from a study of blood T cell repertoires in COVID-19. About the research overall: Donors in the United States, Italy and Spain gave samples during acute or convalescent COVID-19.

As originally analysed: Scientists estimated how many nucleated cells there were by amplifying reference gene primers. TCRdb's copy holds only in-frame clones and misses some; the assay was immunoSEQ multiplex PCR. That table supplies the V and J calls and clone size; D and trimming were determined from the DNA. The repertoire holds approximately 220,000 clones, around 86% seen once, with under 4% in the top ten. The CDR3 is 18 amino acids. The germline CDR1 and CDR2 sequences are SGHKS and YYEKEE (reference sequence). Trimming removed 0 bases from V and 5 bases from J; junction bases left unmatched: 10.

The sample was PBMCs or T cells enriched from blood (not recorded which). The chain recombines TRBV5-5 with TRBJ2-2; 10 nucleotides agree with TRBD1. This sequence originates from a woman between 35 and 50 years old with acute COVID-19. The CDR3 coding sequence is TGTGCCAGCAGCTTGGCTGGATCGGGACAGGGGAAGACCGGGGAGCTGTTTTTT. Its translation: CASSLAGSGQGKTGELFF.